A selection of T cell receptor beta chains follows, all from one sample in a study of blood T cells in healthy people across ages. TCRdb called the 5' RACE reads again in MiXCR, with one record for every CDR3 protein. The sample records 800,000 to 950,000 distinct CDR3 sequences, 45% to 50% being singletons. The specimen was blood. The origin of the receptors is a man younger than 40 in good health. Both conserved end residues are part of each CDR3.

>TRBJ2-7|TRBV4-3
CASSQGTGTRYEQYF
>TRBJ2-2|TRBV6-5
CASSYSMLTGELFF
>TRBJ1-6|TRBV4-2
CASSQDLAGNSPLHF
>TRBJ2-1|TRBV25-1
CASSAVTGRVSYNEQFF
>TRBJ2-5|TRBV7-2
CASSLAYRSGDGETQYF
>TRBJ1-1|TRBV3-1
CASSRTRDRGTFF
>TRBJ2-5|TRBV6-5
CASTADRLRQETQYF
>TRBJ2-1|TRBV20-1
CSARDGQGYNEQFF
>TRBJ2-3|TRBV10-3
CAITKNRGITDTQYF
>TRBJ2-2|TRBV9
CASSVSGGSLTGELFF
>TRBJ2-7|TRBV12-3/TRBV12-4
CASSLPRATYEQYF
>TRBJ2-3|TRBV7-8
CASKSLLAGGSDTQYF
>TRBJ2-5|TRBV15
CATSRDQGPISQYF
>TRBJ1-5|TRBV7-9
CASSFPGDSNQPQHF
>TRBJ2-3|TRBV12-3/TRBV12-4
CASSPKVTSGGSGDTQYF
>TRBJ1-5|TRBV10-3
CAISTDLNNQPQHF
>TRBJ1-2|TRBV5-1
CASSSAGDYGYTF
>TRBJ2-5|TRBV18
CASSKRTGVQETQYF
>TRBJ2-3|TRBV5-8
CASSSETGVSTDTQYF
>TRBJ2-3|TRBV4-2
CASSQAGGESADTQYF
>TRBJ2-5|TRBV3-1
CASSQAASGGPGRGTQYF
>-|TRBV20-1
CSASDFGGGKETQYF